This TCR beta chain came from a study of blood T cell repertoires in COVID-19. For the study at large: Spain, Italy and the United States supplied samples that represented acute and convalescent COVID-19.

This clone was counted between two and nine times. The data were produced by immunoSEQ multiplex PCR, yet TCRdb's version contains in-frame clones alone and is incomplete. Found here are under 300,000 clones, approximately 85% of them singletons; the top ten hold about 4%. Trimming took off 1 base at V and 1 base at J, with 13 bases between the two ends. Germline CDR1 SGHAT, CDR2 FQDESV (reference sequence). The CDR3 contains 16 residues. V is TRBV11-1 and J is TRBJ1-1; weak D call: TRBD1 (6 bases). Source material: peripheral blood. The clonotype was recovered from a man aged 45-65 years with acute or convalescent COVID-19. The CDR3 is CASSLDLSGANTEAFF. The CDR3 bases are TGTGCCAGCAGCTTAGATCTATCAGGGGCGAACACTGAAGCTTTCTTT. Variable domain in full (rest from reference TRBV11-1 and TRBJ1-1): EAEVAQSPRYKITEKSQAVAFWCDPISGHATLYWYRQILGQGPELLVQFQDESVVDDSQLPKDRFSAERLKGVDSTLKIQPAELGDSAMYLCASSLDLSGANTEAFFGQGTRLTVV.